One T cell receptor beta chain is described in this entry. Its antigen remains unidentified. The entry originates in a study of T cell repertoires in cytomegalovirus infection. Overall study context: Selection of CMV epitopes for the study included recently identified HLA-C-restricted and well-studied HLA-B-restricted ones. Carrying CMV and the relevant HLA type showed in public TCR beta signatures.

General observations from the study: Individuals carrying CMV plus the relevant HLA were identified by cumulative frequency of public TCR beta families.

TCRdb reprocessed the reads with MiXCR, giving one entry per CDR3 protein. The sample comprises under 850,000 distinct CDR3 sequences, around 31% of which are singletons, and about 20% rests with the top ten. The specimen comprised cultured PBMCs, sampled from culture after CMV antigen stimulation. The TCR sequence derives from a human donor in good health (CMV status not recorded). Some clones in this sample may be carry-over from other donors' samples.

CDR3 in DNA: TGTGCCAGCAGTGAATATGCCTCCGAGCAGTACTTC. Translated: CASSEYASEQYF. The V and J genes are TRBV25-1 and TRBJ2-7, with D unresolved. CDR1 MGHDK and CDR2 SYGVNS come from the germline V gene. The ends were cut back, 0 bases at V and 6 bases at J, with 6 bases in the middle. The CDR3 is made up of 12 amino acids.